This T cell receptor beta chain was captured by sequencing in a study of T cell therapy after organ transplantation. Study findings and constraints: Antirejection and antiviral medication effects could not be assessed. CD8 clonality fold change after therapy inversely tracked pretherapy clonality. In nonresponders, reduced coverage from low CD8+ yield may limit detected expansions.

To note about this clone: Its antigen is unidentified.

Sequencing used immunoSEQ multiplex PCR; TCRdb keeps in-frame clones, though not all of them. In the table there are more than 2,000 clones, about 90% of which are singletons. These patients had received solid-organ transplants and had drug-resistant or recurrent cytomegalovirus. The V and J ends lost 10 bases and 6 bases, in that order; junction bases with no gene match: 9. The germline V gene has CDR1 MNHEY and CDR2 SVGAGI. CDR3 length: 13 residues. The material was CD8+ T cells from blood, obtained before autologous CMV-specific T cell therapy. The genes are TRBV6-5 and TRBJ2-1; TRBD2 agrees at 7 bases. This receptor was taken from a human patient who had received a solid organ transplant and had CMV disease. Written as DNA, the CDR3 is TGTGCCACGAGGGGTGGCGGGAGCAATGAGCAGTTCTTC. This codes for CATRGGGSNEQFF.